One sample yielded the 19 T cell receptor beta chains listed below, sequenced in a study of blood T cell repertoires in COVID-19. Only in-frame clones appear in the TCRdb table, and some are missing; sequencing was by immunoSEQ multiplex PCR. The sample lists some 50,000 clones; 70% to 90% were seen once. Sequencing was performed on PBMCs or T cells enriched from blood (not recorded which). Receptors originate from a woman between 50 and 59 years old who had recovered from COVID-19.

The gene calls are TRBV6-2 or TRBV6-3 and TRBJ2-7, with 7 bases aligning to TRBD1. The trim removed 0 bases at V and 3 bases at J, leaving 5 bases unmatched. The length of the CDR3 is 15 residues. Per germline, CDR1 MNHEY and CDR2 SVGEGT. The CDR3 loop is CASSYSDRVDYEQYF. The DNA of the CDR3 is TGTGCCAGCAGTTACTCCGACAGGGTGGACTACGAGCAGTACTTC.

This CDR3 is CAERRSGRETQYF. CDR3 in DNA: TGTGCCGAAAGGAGGAGTGGCCGGGAGACCCAGTACTTC. V gene TRBV30 combines with J gene TRBJ2-5; D possibly corresponds to TRBD2 (5 bases). CDR1 is GTSNPN and CDR2 is SVGIG in the germline V gene (reference sequence). The CDR3 has 13 amino acids. V was shortened by 8 bases and J by 5 bases, with 18 bases between the two germline ends.

The chain combines TRBV19 with TRBJ2-7; TRBD1 matches 11 bases. There are 16 residues in the CDR3. Germline CDR1 reads LNHDA; CDR2 reads SQIVND (reference sequence). J lost 5 bases, V lost 3 bases, and 9 bases had no gene match. The CDR3, as DNA: TGTGCCAGTAGTATTATGGACAGGGGGCCGAAGCACGAGCAGTACTTC. Amino acids: CASSIMDRGPKHEQYF.

The chain is built from TRBV7-2 and TRBJ2-1, with 13 bases identical to TRBD2. Germline V gives CDR1 SGHTA, CDR2 FQGNSA. Losses at the gene ends were 6 bases for V and 9 bases for J; bases not matched to a gene: 8. The CDR3 is 15 residues long. The CDR3 sequence: CASSPGLAGEGEQFF. CDR3 DNA sequence: TGTGCCAGCAGTCCCGGACTAGCGGGAGAAGGTGAGCAGTTCTTC.

V is TRBV2 and J is TRBJ2-7, with D possibly being TRBD2 (6 bases). The germline gives CDR1 SNHLY, CDR2 FYNNEI. This CDR3 is 13 amino acids long. The V end was cut by 5 bases, the J end by 4 bases, with 12 bases between. The CDR3 coding sequence is TGTGCCAGCAGTCCGAGCGGGCGATACGAGCAGTACTTC. Translation: CASSPSGRYEQYF.

This clone was seen a handful of times. This chain's CDR3 is CASSRTDQETQYF. CDR3 in DNA: TGTGCCAGCAGCCGGACAGACCAAGAGACCCAGTACTTC. V gene TRBV27 combines with J gene TRBJ2-5; a weak D match, TRBD1 (6 bases). The CDR3 spans 13 residues. Germline V gene lookup returns CDR1 MNHEY and CDR2 SMNVEV (reference sequence). V was trimmed by 6 bases and J by 0 bases, leaving 8 bases between them.

The chain employs TRBV3-1 (or the pseudogene TRBV3-2) and TRBJ1-4, with a weak D call TRBD1 (5 bases). Trimming removed 3 bases from V and 6 bases from J, with 17 bases in between. Germline V gives CDR1 LGHDT, CDR2 YNNKEL (reference sequence). The CDR3 totals 16 residues. CDR3 loop: CASSQGFAGRDEKLFF. The CDR3 nucleotides read TGTGCCAGCAGCCAGGGGTTTGCAGGGAGGGATGAAAAACTGTTTTTT.

This clone occurred a few times. The V gene is TRBV19, the J gene TRBJ2-7; D call uncertain. V lost 4 bases to trimming and J lost 1 base, with 11 bases between them. This CDR3 has 14 amino acids. CDR1 LNHDA and CDR2 SQIVND come from the germline V gene (reference sequence). The CDR3: CASSTDLNSYEQYF. The CDR3 DNA is TGTGCCAGTAGTACAGACTTAAATTCCTACGAGCAGTACTTC.

CDR3 sequence reads: CSASPPLGVLQAFF. The DNA for the CDR3 is TGCAGTGCTAGTCCTCCTCTCGGGGTCCTGCAGGCTTTCTTT. The genes are TRBV20-1 and TRBJ1-1; D is unresolved. CDR3 length equals 14 residues. In germline, CDR1 is DFQATT, CDR2 SNEGSKA (reference sequence). Trimming cost V 3 bases and J 11 bases, with 22 bases left between them.

The V and J genes are TRBV19 and TRBJ1-4, with D possibly TRBD1 on 5 matching bases. The CDR3 is 14 amino acids. Germline V CDR1 and CDR2: LNHDA, SQIVND (reference sequence). Trimming left V 7 bases short and J 3 bases short, with 12 bases between. The CDR3 here is CASTPSGANEKLFF. The DNA of the CDR3 is TGTGCCAGTACCCCGTCGGGGGCTAATGAAAAACTGTTTTTT.

CDR3 region: CASSGGQGVGSYEQYF. CDR3 DNA sequence: TGTGCCAGCAGCGGTGGACAGGGGGTGGGATCCTACGAGCAGTACTTC. The chain carries TRBV9 and TRBJ2-7, with TRBD1 identical over 10 bases. The germline V gene encodes CDR1 SGDLS and CDR2 YYNGEE. This CDR3 has 16 amino acids. The V gene end was trimmed by 3 bases and the J gene end by 1 base; junction bases not matched to a gene: 7.

The V call is TRBV24-1, the J call TRBJ2-1, with TRBD2 matching over 7 bases. CDR1 is KGHDR, CDR2 SFDVKD, per germline. The CDR3 is 15 residues long. J was trimmed by 7 bases and V by 9 bases; bases with no gene match: 14. CDR3 in amino acids: CATAERESGINEQFF. The CDR3 region has the DNA TGTGCCACCGCGGAGCGGGAAAGCGGGATTAATGAGCAGTTCTTC.

In this sample, this clone turned up once. The rearrangement uses TRBV12-3 or TRBV12-4 and TRBJ2-7; D not resolved. V dropped 2 bases and J dropped 3 bases, with 5 bases sitting between them. This CDR3 is built from 12 residues. CDR3 sequence reads: CASSLTGYEQYF. The CDR3 nucleotides are TGTGCCAGCAGTTTAACGGGCTACGAGCAGTACTTC.

This sequence joins TRBV2 and TRBJ2-7, with 10 bases fitting TRBD1. The germline gives CDR1 SNHLY, CDR2 FYNNEI. J was trimmed by 1 base and V by 6 bases; bases with no gene match: 3. This CDR3 comprises 14 residues. The CDR3 DNA reads as TGTGCCAGCAGGCCGGGACAGGGGTCCTACGAGCAGTACTTC. It yields the protein CASRPGQGSYEQYF.

This clone showed up just once. The sample contains more than one DNA sequence encoding this CDR3. The chain carries TRBV3-1 (or the pseudogene TRBV3-2) and TRBJ2-3; 10 nucleotides agree with TRBD2. Unmatched junction bases numbered 7, after V lost 3 bases and J lost 1 base. This CDR3 comprises 17 residues. Germline CDR1 reads LGHDT; CDR2 reads YNNKEL (reference sequence). CDR3 nucleotide sequence: TGTGCCAGCAGCCACCACATAGGACTAGCGGGCACAGATACGCAGTATTTT. Protein product: CASSHHIGLAGTDTQYF.

The table lists this clone with a few counts. V usage is TRBV7-3 and J usage is TRBJ1-1, with D maybe TRBD1 (6 bases). The CDR3 runs to 15 residues. The V end lost 0 bases, the J end lost 2 bases, and 10 bases lay between the germline ends. Germline V gene data show CDR1 as SGHTA and CDR2 as FQGTGA. CDR3 nucleotide sequence: TGTGCCAGCAGCTTAACGCCGGACAGTAACACTGAAGCTTTCTTT. Its protein is CASSLTPDSNTEAFF.

The chain combines TRBV24-1 with TRBJ2-2; 14 nucleotides match TRBD2. The trim removed 5 bases at V and 1 base at J, leaving 11 bases unmatched. Germline V gene data show CDR1 as KGHDR and CDR2 as SFDVKD. This CDR3 has 20 amino acids. CDR3 protein: CATSVEPGTSGGLNTGELFF. The CDR3 DNA follows: TGTGCCACCAGTGTTGAGCCGGGGACTAGCGGGGGCCTGAACACCGGGGAGCTGTTTTTT.

The chain uses TRBV7-2 and TRBJ1-4; D is unresolved. CDR1 is SGHTA, CDR2 FQGNSA, per germline. V was trimmed by 0 bases and J by 7 bases, leaving 15 bases between them. The CDR3 has 16 residues. CDR3 nucleotide sequence: TGTGCCAGCAGCTTAGCGAGCGGGCGATTCAGTGAAAAACTGTTTTTT. Its protein is CASSLASGRFSEKLFF.

V and J are TRBV6-5 and TRBJ2-7; TRBD1 matches at 9 bases. CDR3 length: 14 amino acids. The V and J ends lost 6 bases and 6 bases, in that order; junction bases with no gene match: 9. CDR1 is MNHEY, CDR2 SVGAGI, per germline. CDR3 nucleotide sequence: TGTGCCAGCAGCAACAGGGGGCGCGGACCCGAGCAGTACTTC. This gives the protein CASSNRGRGPEQYF.